The 20 T cell receptor beta chains in this list originate from one sample, sequenced in a study of T-cell reconstitution after alpha-beta-depleted transplantation in children (dated by TCRdb to the mid-2010s). The library was produced with PCR. Sequencing relied on an Illumina HiSeq 2500. TCR libraries were prepared with molecular barcoding, using unique molecular identifiers to normalize TCRbeta repertoire quantification. TCRdb reprocessing: public reads trimmed at Q25 with fastp, clones called with MiXCR, in-frame beta chains kept. Duplicate CDR3 protein sequences are folded into a single record with the most common DNA and genes. Across this sample there are over 550,000 distinct CDR3 sequences, with about 10% seen only once. The ten largest clones take up 3.5% to 5% of the sample. Sample: PBMCs from the stem cell graft donor, taken from the stem cell graft. The receptors here all came from a human donor who donated a stem cell graft to a child with acute myeloid leukemia.

This clonotype was found many times. This chain connects TRBV24-1 to TRBJ1-1, with D possibly being TRBD1 (6 bases). Trimming left V 6 bases short and J 3 bases short, with 13 bases between. The length of the CDR3 is 14 residues. Germline V gene data show CDR1 as KGHDR and CDR2 as SFDVKD. CDR3 in amino acids: CATSLGPGDTEAFF. As DNA, the CDR3 is TGTGCCACCAGTTTGGGACCAGGGGACACTGAAGCTTTCTTT.

This clonotype showed up many times. The chain carries TRBV5-6 and TRBJ1-4; a possible D gene is TRBD1 (6 bases). Germline CDR1 SGHDT, CDR2 YYEEEE. The V end was cut by 0 bases, the J end by 10 bases, with 16 bases between. This CDR3 is built from 15 residues. The CDR3 nucleotides are TGTGCCAGCAGCTTGGCAGGGGAGGTGCGTGGAAAACTGTTTTTT. This translates into CASSLAGEVRGKLFF.

The chain is built from TRBV5-1 and TRBJ2-7, with D maybe TRBD2 (7 bases). Germline V CDR1 and CDR2: SGHRS, YFSETQ. The CDR3 runs 15 residues. V was pared by 0 bases and J by 3 bases, with 13 bases between. This CDR3 is CASSLVAGEGYEQYF. The CDR3 bases are TGCGCCAGCAGCTTGGTAGCAGGGGAGGGCTACGAGCAGTACTTC.

This clonotype was counted at least ten times. The rearrangement links TRBV29-1 to TRBJ2-6; TRBD1 might be the D (5 bases). The germline V and J ends were trimmed by 4 bases and 0 bases, with 16 bases remaining between them. Looked up from germline, CDR1 is SQVTM and CDR2 is ANQGSEA. There are 17 residues in the CDR3. Here the CDR3 reads CSVGGLSHFSGANVLTF. In DNA form, the CDR3 reads TGCAGCGTTGGGGGCCTTAGCCATTTCTCTGGGGCCAACGTCCTGACTTTC.

This clonotype has only a few counts. The genes are TRBV4-3 and TRBJ2-3; no definite D call. The V end lost 1 base, the J end lost 0 bases, and 8 bases lay between the germline ends. Germline CDR1 LGHNA, CDR2 YSLEER. The CDR3 is made up of 15 amino acids. CDR3: CASSQGSSSTDTQYF. In DNA form, the CDR3 reads TGCGCCAGCAGCCAAGGTAGCAGTAGCACAGATACGCAGTATTTT.

This clonotype occurred many times. The chain has TRBV5-6 and TRBJ2-1; D call uncertain. The germline CDR1 and CDR2 sequences are SGHDT and YYEEEE. The CDR3 spans 13 residues. The V gene lost 2 bases and the J gene lost 5 bases, with 8 bases spanning the gap. Here the CDR3 reads CASSLDTNNEQFF. As DNA, the CDR3 is TGTGCCAGCAGCTTAGACACCAACAATGAGCAGTTCTTC.

This clonotype was counted a few times. The chain has TRBV11-1 and TRBJ2-3; D is possibly TRBD2 (6 bases). The CDR3 spans 18 residues. V lost 8 bases and J 0 bases, leaving 24 bases between the germline ends. Germline V gives CDR1 SGHAT, CDR2 FQDESV (reference sequence). CDR3 DNA sequence: TGTGCCAGCCGCCTCTCACCGGTTGGGAGGTCTAGCACAGATACGCAGTATTTT. This encodes CASRLSPVGRSSTDTQYF.

The V call is TRBV6-2 or TRBV6-3, the J call TRBJ1-5; D ambiguous. The CDR3 spans 13 residues. Germline-derived CDR1 and CDR2 are MNHEY and SVGEGT. V was cut by 2 bases and J by 7 bases, with 9 bases left in between. The CDR3 loop reads CASSYPVRQPQHF. Written as DNA, the CDR3 is TGTGCCAGCAGTTACCCCGTGAGGCAGCCCCAGCATTTT.

This clonotype was picked up many times. The V call is TRBV29-1, the J call TRBJ2-5; no clear D. Trimming removed 8 bases at V and 9 bases at J, with 7 bases between. The germline CDR1 and CDR2 sequences are SQVTM and ANQGSEA. CDR3 length equals 8 residues. Here the CDR3 reads CSPPPQYF. The CDR3 DNA reads as TGCAGCCCCCCACCCCAGTACTTC.

This clonotype was picked up many times. The CDR3 region has the DNA TGTGCCAGCAGTTCACCCCTCGACACTCTATACGAGCAGTACTTC. Its translation is CASSSPLDTLYEQYF. The chain links TRBV6-5 to TRBJ2-7; no reliable D call. CDR3 length equals 15 residues. V dropped 4 bases and J dropped 4 bases, with 17 bases sitting between them. Per germline, CDR1 MNHEY and CDR2 SVGAGI.

This clonotype was detected a few times. The rearrangement joins TRBV20-1 to TRBJ2-1; 9 nucleotides match TRBD2. Germline values: CDR1 DFQATT, CDR2 SNEGSKA (reference sequence). This CDR3 comprises 17 residues. The V gene end was trimmed by 1 base and the J gene end by 0 bases; junction bases not matched to a gene: 7. CDR3 residues: CSARVGSGGPSYNEQFF. The CDR3, as DNA: TGCAGTGCTAGAGTGGGTAGCGGGGGTCCCTCCTACAATGAGCAGTTCTTC.

The chain has TRBV30 and TRBJ2-3, with D possibly called TRBD1 or TRBD2 (5 bases each). The CDR3 sequence is 13 residues long. Trimming removed 1 base at V and 2 bases at J, with 7 bases between. Germline V gene sequence: CDR1 GTSNPN, CDR2 SVGIG (reference sequence). CDR3 in DNA: TGTGCCTGGAGTGGAGGGACCACAGATACGCAGTATTTT. It yields the protein CAWSGGTTDTQYF.

The CDR3 protein is CASSYGGRVTEAFF. The CDR3 bases are TGTGCCAGCAGTTACGGTGGGAGGGTCACTGAAGCTTTCTTT. The J gene is TRBJ1-1, the V gene TRBV6-5; D call uncertain. V dropped 2 bases and J dropped 4 bases, with 11 bases sitting between them. This CDR3 has 14 amino acids. Looked up from germline, CDR1 is MNHEY and CDR2 is SVGAGI.

In its sample, this clonotype was seen many times. This chain uses TRBV27 with TRBJ1-6; D ambiguous. Germline lookup yields CDR1 MNHEY and CDR2 SMNVEV (reference sequence). Trimming took 11 bases from V and 4 from J, leaving 9 bases between them. The CDR3 loop spans 12 amino acids. The CDR3 nucleotides are TGTGCCTCAGCCCTTTATAATTCACCCCTCCACTTT. Protein: CASALYNSPLHF.

This chain uses TRBV4-2 with TRBJ2-7; a possible D gene is TRBD1 (5 bases). The V end was cut by 0 bases, the J end by 6 bases, with 15 bases between. CDR1 LGHNA and CDR2 YNFKEQ come from the germline V gene. The CDR3 is 15 residues long. The DNA for the CDR3 is TGTGCCAGCAGCCAAGATTCGGGCAGGGTGGGCGAGCAGTACTTC. Translation: CASSQDSGRVGEQYF.

The chain joins TRBV7-9 to TRBJ2-2; TRBD1 agrees at 8 bases. The CDR3 is made up of 15 amino acids. V lost 5 bases and J lost 5; bases outside the gene matches: 7. Germline assignment: CDR1 SEHNR and CDR2 FQNEAQ (reference sequence). CDR3 coding DNA: TGTGCCAGCAGCCCCGGACAGGGACCGACCGGGGAGCTGTTTTTT. Amino acids: CASSPGQGPTGELFF.

This clonotype was seen a few times. This chain connects TRBV7-2 to TRBJ1-4; D perhaps matches TRBD1 (6 bases). Germline V gives CDR1 SGHTA, CDR2 FQGNSA. The V gene lost 5 bases and the J gene lost 8 bases, with 15 bases spanning the gap. CDR3 length equals 14 residues. CDR3 amino acids: CASSDGGPGEKLFF. The CDR3 DNA follows: TGTGCCAGCAGCGATGGGGGGCCCGGGGAAAAACTGTTTTTT.

In its sample, this clonotype was seen many times. The J gene is TRBJ2-2, the V gene TRBV4-3; no reliable D call. The CDR3 extends over 15 amino acids. Between the trimmed V and J ends, which lost 4 bases and 0 bases, there was a span of 9 bases. Germline lookup yields CDR1 LGHNA and CDR2 YSLEER. The CDR3 DNA reads TGCGCCAGCAGCCGCAACGATGCGAACACCGGGGAGCTGTTTTTT. This encodes CASSRNDANTGELFF.

This clonotype was observed a handful of times. V and J are TRBV4-3 and TRBJ2-1, with D unresolved. The CDR3 is 15 residues long. Trimming took 0 bases from V and 2 from J, leaving 8 bases between them. Germline values: CDR1 LGHNA, CDR2 YSLEER. CDR3 DNA: TGCGCCAGCAGCCAAGATTTAGGCCCCTACAATGAGCAGTTCTTC. It codes for CASSQDLGPYNEQFF.

This clonotype was counted between two and nine times. V and J are TRBV30 and TRBJ1-1; D call uncertain. Trimming removed 3 bases from V and 4 bases from J, with 6 bases in between. The CDR3 covers 11 residues. CDR1 and CDR2 (germline): GTSNPN, SVGIG (reference sequence). The CDR3 region is CAWSAITEAFF. CDR3 nucleotide sequence: TGTGCCTGGAGCGCGATCACTGAAGCTTTCTTT.